The 13 T cell receptor beta chains in this list originate from one sample, sequenced in a study of cytomegalovirus exposure and HLA in healthy donors. The PCR made use of 60 Vbeta and 13 Jbeta primers. Profiled with immunoSEQ multiplex PCR; TCRdb holds only in-frame clones, not every one. In the table there are under 200,000 clones, more than 70% of which are singletons. Material: PBMCs. Every receptor here comes from a boy between 2 and 15 years old in good health and CMV-seronegative.

The CDR3 reads CAWSFYAGGRGRNTEAFF. CDR3 nucleotides: TGTGCCTGGAGTTTCTACGCTGGGGGAAGGGGGCGGAACACTGAAGCTTTCTTT. V is TRBV30 and J is TRBJ1-1; 7 bases map to TRBD1. With V trimmed by 2 bases and J by 1 base, 16 bases remained unmatched. This CDR3 is 18 amino acids long. Germline values: CDR1 GTSNPN, CDR2 SVGIG (reference sequence). The full variable domain, its missing parts supplied by reference TRBV30 and TRBJ1-1, is SQTIHQWPATLVQPVGSPLSLECTVEGTSNPNLYWYRQAAGRGLQLLFYSVGIGQISSEVPQNLSASRPQDRQFILSSKKLLLSDSGFYLCAWSFYAGGRGRNTEAFFGQGTRLTVV.

This chain connects TRBV29-1 to TRBJ2-1; TRBD1 agrees at 8 bases. Unmatched junction bases numbered 12, after V lost 6 bases and J lost 5 bases. Germline V gene lookup returns CDR1 SQVTM and CDR2 ANQGSEA. CDR3 length equals 15 residues. The CDR3 bases are TGCAGCGTCATCAGGGGGCCCGGGTTTGACAATGAGCAGTTCTTC. This sequence encodes CSVIRGPGFDNEQFF.

V and J are TRBV7-3 and TRBJ2-7; 10 nucleotides align to TRBD1. The junction had 2 bases not matched to a gene; V was cut back by 5 bases and J by 4 bases. This CDR3 region has 13 residues. Germline V gene lookup returns CDR1 SGHTA and CDR2 FQGTGA. The CDR3 protein is CASSRDRGYEQYF. The CDR3 DNA reads TGTGCCAGCAGCCGGGACAGGGGTTACGAGCAGTACTTC.

This chain uses TRBV19 with TRBJ1-4; the D is unclear. CDR3 size: 13 residues. Germline CDR1 and CDR2: LNHDA and SQIVND (reference sequence). Deletions cut 5 bases from V and 12 bases from J, with 16 bases between. The CDR3 DNA sequence: TGTGCCAGTAGTCCGCAGCGTATTGATGAACTGTTTTTT. Protein: CASSPQRIDELFF.

The rearrangement links TRBV19 to TRBJ1-2; 9 bases agree with TRBD1. Trimming removed 3 bases from V and 6 bases from J; junction bases left unmatched: 5. CDR1 LNHDA and CDR2 SQIVND come from the germline V gene (reference sequence). The CDR3 has 14 residues. The CDR3 region has the DNA TGTGCCAGTAGTATGGGGACAGGGCTCGATGGCTACACCTTC. Translated: CASSMGTGLDGYTF.

The rearrangement links TRBV25-1 to TRBJ2-7; D gene unclear. Looked up from germline, CDR1 is MGHDK and CDR2 is SYGVNS. V lost 2 bases to trimming and J lost 3 bases, with 8 bases between them. This CDR3 contains 13 residues. CDR3: CASSELGVYEQYF. The CDR3 coding sequence is TGTGCCAGCAGTGAACTAGGAGTCTACGAGCAGTACTTC.

The chain recombines TRBV4-1 with TRBJ2-5; 7 bases map to TRBD2. V dropped 5 bases and J dropped 2; count of bases not matched to a gene: 8. CDR1 is MGHRA and CDR2 is YSYEKL in the germline V gene. The CDR3 loop spans 15 amino acids. As DNA, the CDR3 is TGCGCCAGCAGCGCACCCGGGACTAAACAAGAGACCCAGTACTTC. Its protein product is CASSAPGTKQETQYF.

This clone has only a few counts. The CDR3 loop reads CASSPKGGENTEAFF. CDR3 DNA: TGTGCCAGCTCACCAAAAGGGGGCGAGAACACTGAAGCTTTCTTT. The chain joins TRBV18 to TRBJ1-1, with 7 bases identical to TRBD1. After removal of 2 bases from V and 1 base from J, the junction contained 4 bases not matched to a gene. The germline CDR1 and CDR2 sequences are KGHSH and LQKENI. The CDR3 covers 15 residues.

The chain carries TRBV4-2 and TRBJ2-7; D is unclear. Germline V lookup: CDR1 LGHNA, CDR2 YNFKEQ. The CDR3 spans 15 residues. Trimming pared 0 bases from V and 3 bases from J, leaving 12 bases between. DNA of the CDR3: TGTGCCAGCAGCCAAGATCCGAGACACTTCTACGAGCAGTACTTC. It codes for CASSQDPRHFYEQYF.

The chain uses TRBV27 and TRBJ1-2, with 7 bases that match TRBD1. Germline CDR1 reads MNHEY; CDR2 reads SMNVEV (reference sequence). V lost 6 bases and J lost 9; bases outside the gene matches: 7. CDR3 size: 12 residues. In DNA, the CDR3 is TGTGCCAGCAGGCTGGCAGGGGGAAGCTACACCTTC. It specifies CASRLAGGSYTF.

The chain's CDR3 is CAISDGQNQPQHF. As DNA, the CDR3 is TGTGCCATCAGTGACGGACAAAATCAGCCCCAGCATTTT. The chain carries TRBV10-3 and TRBJ1-5, with D maybe TRBD1 (5 bases). The germline CDR1 and CDR2 sequences are ENHRY and SYGVKD. The CDR3 contains 13 residues. The V gene lost 3 bases and the J gene lost 4 bases, with 7 bases spanning the gap.

V is TRBV27 and J is TRBJ2-4; D gene unclear. Per germline, CDR1 MNHEY and CDR2 SMNVEV (reference sequence). Trimming took 3 bases from V and 1 from J, leaving 10 bases between them. This CDR3 region has 15 residues. The CDR3 loop reads CASSFGEAAKNIQYF. The CDR3 DNA reads as TGTGCCAGCAGTTTTGGTGAGGCGGCCAAAAACATTCAGTACTTC.

This chain joins TRBV4-1 and TRBJ2-1, with 7 nucleotides matching TRBD2. V trimming: 2 bases; J trimming: 4 bases; junction bases outside the gene matches: 5. The CDR3 is 15 amino acids. CDR1 and CDR2 (germline): MGHRA, YSYEKL. CDR3 DNA: TGCGCCAGCAGCCAATTAAGCGGGGCTTACAATGAGCAGTTCTTC. This gives the protein CASSQLSGAYNEQFF.